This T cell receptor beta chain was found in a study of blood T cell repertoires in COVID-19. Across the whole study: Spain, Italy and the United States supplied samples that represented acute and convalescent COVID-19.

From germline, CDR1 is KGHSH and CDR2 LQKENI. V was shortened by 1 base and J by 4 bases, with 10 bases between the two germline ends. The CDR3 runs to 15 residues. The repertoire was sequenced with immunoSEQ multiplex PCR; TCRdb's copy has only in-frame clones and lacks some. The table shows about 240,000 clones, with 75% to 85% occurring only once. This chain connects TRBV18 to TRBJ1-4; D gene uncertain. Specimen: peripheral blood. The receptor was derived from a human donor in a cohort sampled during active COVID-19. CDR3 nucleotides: TGTGCCAGCTCACCACGCGGGTTTGGTAATGAAAAACTGTTTTTT. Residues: CASSPRGFGNEKLFF.